This TCR beta chain was sequenced in a study of CD8 T cells in ankylosing spondylitis. Regarding the study as a whole: There was a TCR beta motif, made of several highly homologous variants, that appeared characteristic of ankylosing spondylitis blood. Within peripheral blood, clones linked to disease were CD8+ and relatively rare. In ankylosing spondylitis patients, matched synovial fluid reportedly showed significant enrichment of disease-linked clones.

Concerning this clonotype: What it recognizes is unknown.

Quantitative 5'-RACE with molecular barcodes produced the TCR beta libraries. TCRdb redid the calling of the 5' RACE reads with MiXCR, one entry per CDR3 protein. The sample lists 330,000 or so distinct CDR3 sequences, less than 10% occurring once. Germline V gives CDR1 SGHRS, CDR2 YFSETQ. The CDR3 contains 15 residues. V was clipped by 0 bases and J by 5 bases; unmatched bases: 5. The receptor's source is a male donor with ankylosing spondylitis. This chain connects TRBV5-1 to TRBJ1-5; TRBD1 matches at 7 bases. The sequenced sample was blood, either unsorted or a sorted T cell fraction (not recorded which). The CDR3, as DNA: TGCGCCAGCAGCTTGGGGGACAGAAGGGATCAGCCCCAGCATTTT. This translates into CASSLGDRRDQPQHF.